The entry below gives a single T cell receptor beta chain sequence along with its context. TCRdb reanalysed the 5' RACE reads using MiXCR and keeps one entry per CDR3 protein. This table holds some 250,000 distinct CDR3 sequences, approximately 7.1% found once. This record belongs to a study of identical twins. Germline V gives CDR1 SGHVS, CDR2 FNYEAQ. The V gene end was trimmed by 5 bases and the J gene end by 4 bases; junction bases not matched to a gene: 15. CDR3 length equals 17 residues. The data were also submitted as part of a second study, on T cells expressing NK-cell markers.

This clonotype originated in a woman younger than 35 in good health. The sequenced sample consisted of CD8+ T cells sorted from blood. This chain connects TRBV7-6 to TRBJ2-5; 8 bases line up with TRBD1. CDR3 DNA sequence: TGTGCCAGCAGCCGACCGAAAGCAGGGGGCCGCGGAGAGACCCAGTACTTC. This gives the protein CASSRPKAGGRGETQYF.